This TCR beta chain was captured by sequencing in a study of T cell responses to AZD1222 COVID-19 vaccine. CDR3 length equals 12 residues. Germline CDR1 reads MNHNY; CDR2 reads SVGAGI (reference sequence). Trimming took off 6 bases at V and 3 bases at J, with 9 bases between the two ends. Whole-study findings and limits: The study found vaccine-associated CD4 TCRs spanning spike, dominant at 160-218 and 743-854. Spike-specific TCR depth and breadth grew after two AZD1222 doses. Donors in the cohort were predominantly white British and more often female, and clonal diversity was possibly underestimated.

A remark on this clone: The antigen remains unidentified.

Here immunoSEQ multiplex PCR was the method, and the copy in TCRdb shows in-frame clones only, minus some. Of about 120,000 clones in the sample, approximately 90% were seen once. This chain connects TRBV6-6 to TRBJ2-7, with no clear D. This TCR came from an adult in good health. The input for sequencing was peripheral blood, taken on day 0 of MenACWY control vaccination. The CDR3, as DNA: TGTGCCAGCAGGGATCAGGTCTACGAGCAGTACTTC. It is translated as CASRDQVYEQYF.